This TCR beta chain was recorded in a study of blood T cell repertoires in COVID-19. Clones were sequenced by immunoSEQ multiplex PCR, and TCRdb holds only the in-frame ones, with some missing. The sample contains 400,000 to 450,000 clones, 89% of which appear only once. This receptor was taken from a woman between 40 and 50 years old with COVID-19, enrolled during active disease. Sequenced input: peripheral blood.

The CDR3 coding sequence is TGTGCCAGTAGGGGAGAAGGAGCCTACGAGCAGTACTTC. Its protein product is CASRGEGAYEQYF. J is TRBJ2-7 and V is TRBV19; possibly TRBD2 for D (5 bases). This CDR3 is built from 13 residues. With 6 bases removed from V and 2 bases from J, the gap between germline ends came to 11 bases. Germline CDR1 reads LNHDA; CDR2 reads SQIVND (reference sequence).